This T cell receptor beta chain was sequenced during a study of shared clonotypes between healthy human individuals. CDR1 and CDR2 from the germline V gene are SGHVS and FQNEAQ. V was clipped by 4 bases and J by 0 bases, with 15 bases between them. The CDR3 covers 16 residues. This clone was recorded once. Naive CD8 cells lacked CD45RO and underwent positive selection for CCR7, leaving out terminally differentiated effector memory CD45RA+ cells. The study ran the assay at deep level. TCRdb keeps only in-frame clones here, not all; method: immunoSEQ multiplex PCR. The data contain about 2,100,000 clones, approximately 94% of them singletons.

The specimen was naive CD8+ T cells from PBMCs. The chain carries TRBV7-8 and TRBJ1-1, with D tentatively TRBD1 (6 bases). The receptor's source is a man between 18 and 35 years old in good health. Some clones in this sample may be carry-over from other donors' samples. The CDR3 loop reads CASSSTGISMNTEAFF. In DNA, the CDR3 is TGTGCCAGCAGCTCTACAGGGATAAGTATGAACACTGAAGCTTTCTTT.